Described below is a single T cell receptor (beta chain) sequence and its context. Its antigen is not yet known. The record has no base qualities; no much larger clone is one base away. This specimen comes from a study of metastatic and nonmetastatic thyroid tumors (dated by TCRdb to the early 2020s). With respect to the entire study: For patients with malignant and with benign thyroid disease, the researchers compared repertoires between peripheral blood samples and tumor or nodule tissue samples. The investigation overall reported the following: In both blood and tumor samples, TCR beta diversity was reported to be significantly higher in malignant tumors than in benign nodules.

No patient had received any treatment before thyroid surgery. The study retrospectively analysed patient clinical samples collected from about 2012 to 2019 using T-cell receptor beta sequencing. The library came from PCR. TCRdb lists the instrument as Illumina HiSeq 4000. High-throughput sequencing was used to profile the TCR beta-chain CDR3 region of each patient. The authors' pipeline ran thus. CDR3 differences across clinicopathological groups were used to build a classifier for discriminating distant-metastatic papillary thyroid cancer patients. The Shannon index was used to assess repertoire diversity, and the Morisita-Horn index was used to assess tumor-blood repertoire similarity. The public reads were quality trimmed at Q25 with fastp and then assembled into clones with MiXCR by TCRdb, keeping productive beta chains. Here the V and J calls rest on TCRdb's processing, not on the authors' analysis. This sample is represented by about 20,000 clones; just over 35% of them were singletons. The ten top clones hold 29% of the sample.

CDR3 length: 13 amino acids, cysteine to phenylalanine. The entry retains the CDR3 DNA only, 39 bases that are in frame from base 1. The junction shows trimming of 4 bases on V and 8 bases on J, plus 14 bases between the germline ends. CDR1 SGHTA and CDR2 FQGNSA are derived from the germline V gene. Material for sequencing was tumor tissue. The chain was built from TRBV7-2 and TRBJ1-2; no D gene is confidently identified. The TCR comes from a female donor with papillary thyroid cancer or a benign thyroid nodule (not recorded which). Some clones in this sample may be carry-over from other donors' samples. At the DNA level, the sequence is TGTGCCAGCAGCTCGGGGATCAGAATAGGCTACACCTTC. Its amino acids are CASSSGIRIGYTF. Extended through the reference TRBV7-2 and TRBJ1-2 proteins, this CDR3 yields the full variable domain: GAGVSQSPSNKVTEKGKDVELRCDPISGHTALYWYRQSLGQGLEFLIYFQGNSAPDKSGLPSDRFSAERTGGSVSTLTIQRTQQEDSAVYLCASSSGIRIGYTFGSGTRLTVV.